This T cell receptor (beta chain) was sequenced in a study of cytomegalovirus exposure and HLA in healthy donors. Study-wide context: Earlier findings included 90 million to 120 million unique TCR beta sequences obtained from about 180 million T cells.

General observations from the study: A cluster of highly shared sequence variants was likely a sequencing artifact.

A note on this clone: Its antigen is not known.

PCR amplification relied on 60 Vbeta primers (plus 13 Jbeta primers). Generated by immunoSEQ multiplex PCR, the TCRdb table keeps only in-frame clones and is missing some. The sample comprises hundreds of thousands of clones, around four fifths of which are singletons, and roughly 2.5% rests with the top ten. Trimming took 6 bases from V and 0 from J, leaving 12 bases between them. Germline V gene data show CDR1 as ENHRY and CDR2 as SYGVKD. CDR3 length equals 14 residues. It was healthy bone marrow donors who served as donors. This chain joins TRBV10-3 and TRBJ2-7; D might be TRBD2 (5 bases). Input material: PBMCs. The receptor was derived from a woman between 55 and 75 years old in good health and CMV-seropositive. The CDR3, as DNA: TGTGCCATCAGAAGCGGCCAGAGCTCCTACGAGCAGTACTTC. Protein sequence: CAIRSGQSSYEQYF.